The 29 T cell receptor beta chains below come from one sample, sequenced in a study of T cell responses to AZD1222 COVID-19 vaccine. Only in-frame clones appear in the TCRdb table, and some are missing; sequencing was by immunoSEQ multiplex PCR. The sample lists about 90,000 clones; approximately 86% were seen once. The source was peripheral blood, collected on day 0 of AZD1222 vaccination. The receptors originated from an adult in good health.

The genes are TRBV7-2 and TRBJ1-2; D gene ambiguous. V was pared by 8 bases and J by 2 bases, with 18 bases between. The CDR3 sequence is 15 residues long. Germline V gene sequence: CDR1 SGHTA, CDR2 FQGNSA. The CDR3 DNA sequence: TGTGCCAGCCACCAACCCCAGGAAGCAAACTATGGCTACACCTTC. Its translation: CASHQPQEANYGYTF. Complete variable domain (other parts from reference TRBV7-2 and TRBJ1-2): GAGVSQSPSNKVTEKGKDVELRCDPISGHTALYWYRQSLGQGLEFLIYFQGNSAPDKSGLPSDRFSAERTGGSVSTLTIQRTQQEDSAVYLCASHQPQEANYGYTFGSGTRLTVV.

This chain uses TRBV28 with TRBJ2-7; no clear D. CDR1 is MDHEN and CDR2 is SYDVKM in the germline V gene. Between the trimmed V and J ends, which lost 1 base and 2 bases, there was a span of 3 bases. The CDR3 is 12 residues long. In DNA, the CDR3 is TGTGCCAGCAGTTTATACACCTACGAGCAGTACTTC. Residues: CASSLYTYEQYF.

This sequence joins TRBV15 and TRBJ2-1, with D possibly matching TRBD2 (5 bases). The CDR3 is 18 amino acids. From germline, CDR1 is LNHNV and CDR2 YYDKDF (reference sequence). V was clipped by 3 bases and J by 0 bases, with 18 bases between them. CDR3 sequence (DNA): TGTGCCACCAGCAGCATTTTTGACGGGGAAAGCTCCTACAATGAGCAGTTCTTC. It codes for CATSSIFDGESSYNEQFF. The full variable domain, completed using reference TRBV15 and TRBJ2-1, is DAMVIQNPRYQVTQFGKPVTLSCSQTLNHNVMYWYQQKSSQAPKLLFHYYDKDFNNEADTPDNFQSRRPNTSFCFLDIRSPGLGDTAMYLCATSSIFDGESSYNEQFFGPGTRLTVL.

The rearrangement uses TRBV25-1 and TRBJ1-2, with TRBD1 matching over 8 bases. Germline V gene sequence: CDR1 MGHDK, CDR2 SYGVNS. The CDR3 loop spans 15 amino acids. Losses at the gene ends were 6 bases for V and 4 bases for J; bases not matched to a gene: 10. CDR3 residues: CASSVLTGEGYGYTF. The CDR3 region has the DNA TGTGCCAGCAGCGTATTGACAGGGGAGGGCTATGGCTACACCTTC.

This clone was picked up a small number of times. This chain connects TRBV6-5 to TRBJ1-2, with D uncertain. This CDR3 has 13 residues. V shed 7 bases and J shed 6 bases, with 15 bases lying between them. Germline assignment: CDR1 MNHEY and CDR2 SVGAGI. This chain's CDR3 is CASNRMRFDGYTF. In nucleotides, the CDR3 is TGTGCCAGCAACCGGATGAGATTCGATGGCTACACCTTC.

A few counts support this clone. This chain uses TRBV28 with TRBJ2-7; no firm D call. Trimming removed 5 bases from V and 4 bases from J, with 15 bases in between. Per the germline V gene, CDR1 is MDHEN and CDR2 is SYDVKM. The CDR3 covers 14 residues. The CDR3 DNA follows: TGTGCCAGCAGTACCACCTGGCGATCATACGAGCAGTACTTC. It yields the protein CASSTTWRSYEQYF.

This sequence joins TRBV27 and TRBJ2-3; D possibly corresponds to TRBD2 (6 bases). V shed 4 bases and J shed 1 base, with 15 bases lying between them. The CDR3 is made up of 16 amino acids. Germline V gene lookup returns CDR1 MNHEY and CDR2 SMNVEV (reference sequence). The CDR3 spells CASSSRLGRGTDTQYF. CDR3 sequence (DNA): TGTGCCAGCAGTTCACGACTAGGTCGAGGCACAGATACGCAGTATTTT.

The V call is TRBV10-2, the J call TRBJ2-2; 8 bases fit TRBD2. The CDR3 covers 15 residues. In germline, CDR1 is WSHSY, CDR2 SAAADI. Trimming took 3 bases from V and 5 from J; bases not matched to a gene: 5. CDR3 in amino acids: CASSDWREDTGELFF. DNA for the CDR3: TGCGCCAGCAGTGATTGGCGGGAGGATACCGGGGAGCTGTTTTTT.

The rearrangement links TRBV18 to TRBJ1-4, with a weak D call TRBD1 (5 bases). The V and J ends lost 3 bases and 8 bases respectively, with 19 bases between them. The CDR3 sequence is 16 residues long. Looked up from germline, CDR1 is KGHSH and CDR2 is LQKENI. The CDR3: CASSPAGEARREKLFF. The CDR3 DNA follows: TGTGCCAGCTCACCCGCGGGGGAAGCCCGGAGGGAAAAACTGTTTTTT.

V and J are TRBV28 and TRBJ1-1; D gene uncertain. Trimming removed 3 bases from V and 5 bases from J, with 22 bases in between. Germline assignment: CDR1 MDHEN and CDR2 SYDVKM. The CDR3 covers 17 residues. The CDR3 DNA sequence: TGTGCCAGCAGTTTCCCGGGAATCACCATACTGGGAACTGAAGCTTTCTTT. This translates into CASSFPGITILGTEAFF.

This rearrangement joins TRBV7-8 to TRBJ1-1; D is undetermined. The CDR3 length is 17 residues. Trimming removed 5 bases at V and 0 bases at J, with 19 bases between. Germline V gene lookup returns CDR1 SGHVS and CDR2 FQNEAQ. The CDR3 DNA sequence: TGTGCCAGCAGCCTAAACCCCCCGATCGGGATGAACACTGAAGCTTTCTTT. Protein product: CASSLNPPIGMNTEAFF.

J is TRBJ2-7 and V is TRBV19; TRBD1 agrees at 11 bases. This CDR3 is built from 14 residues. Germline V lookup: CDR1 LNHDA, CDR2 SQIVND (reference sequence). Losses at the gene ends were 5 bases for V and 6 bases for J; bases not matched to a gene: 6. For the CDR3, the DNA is TGTGCCAGTAGTCTACCGGGACAGGGGGTCGAGCAGTACTTC. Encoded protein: CASSLPGQGVEQYF.

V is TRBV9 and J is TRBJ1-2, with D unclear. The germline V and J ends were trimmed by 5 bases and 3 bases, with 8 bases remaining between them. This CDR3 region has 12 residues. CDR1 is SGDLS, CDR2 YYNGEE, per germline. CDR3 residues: CASSYSDYGYTF. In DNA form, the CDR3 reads TGTGCCAGCAGTTATAGCGACTATGGCTACACCTTC.

CDR3 nucleotides: TGCGCCAGCAGCCGCGGAGTTTCCTACGAGCAGTACTTC. Its translation is CASSRGVSYEQYF. The V gene is TRBV5-1, the J gene TRBJ2-7; D is undetermined. The CDR3 runs 13 residues. Germline V gene data show CDR1 as SGHRS and CDR2 as YFSETQ. V was trimmed by 4 bases and J by 1 base, leaving 9 bases between them.

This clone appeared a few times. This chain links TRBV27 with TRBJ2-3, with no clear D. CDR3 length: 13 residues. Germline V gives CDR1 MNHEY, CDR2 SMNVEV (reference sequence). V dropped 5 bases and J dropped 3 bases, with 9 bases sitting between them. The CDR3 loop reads CASSPEGTDTQYF. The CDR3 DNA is TGTGCCAGCAGTCCGGAAGGGACAGATACGCAGTATTTT.

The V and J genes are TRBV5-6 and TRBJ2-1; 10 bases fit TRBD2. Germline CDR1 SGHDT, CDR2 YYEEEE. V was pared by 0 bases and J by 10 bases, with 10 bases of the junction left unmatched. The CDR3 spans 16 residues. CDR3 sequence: CASSLVLAGGGGEQFF. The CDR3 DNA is TGTGCCAGCAGCTTGGTGTTAGCGGGAGGAGGGGGCGAGCAGTTCTTC.

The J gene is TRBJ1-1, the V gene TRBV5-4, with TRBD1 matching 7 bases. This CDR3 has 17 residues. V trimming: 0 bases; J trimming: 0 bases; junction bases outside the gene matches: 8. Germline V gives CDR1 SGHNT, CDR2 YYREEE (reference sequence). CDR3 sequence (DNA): TGTGCCAGCAGCTTGGGGGGCAGGGGGAGAATGAACACTGAAGCTTTCTTT. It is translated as CASSLGGRGRMNTEAFF.

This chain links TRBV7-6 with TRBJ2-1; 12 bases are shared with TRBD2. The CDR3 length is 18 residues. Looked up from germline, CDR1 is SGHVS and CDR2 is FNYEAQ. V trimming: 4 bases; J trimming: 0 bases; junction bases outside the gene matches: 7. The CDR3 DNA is TGTGCCAGCAGCTGGGGACTAGCGGGTGAGATCTCCTACAATGAGCAGTTCTTC. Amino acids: CASSWGLAGEISYNEQFF.

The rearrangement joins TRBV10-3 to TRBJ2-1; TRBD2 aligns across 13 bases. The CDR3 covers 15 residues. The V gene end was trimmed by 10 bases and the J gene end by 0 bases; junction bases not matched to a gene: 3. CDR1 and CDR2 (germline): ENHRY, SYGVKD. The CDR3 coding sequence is TGTGCCACCCGGACTAGCGGGAGCTCCTACAATGAGCAGTTCTTC. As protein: CATRTSGSSYNEQFF.

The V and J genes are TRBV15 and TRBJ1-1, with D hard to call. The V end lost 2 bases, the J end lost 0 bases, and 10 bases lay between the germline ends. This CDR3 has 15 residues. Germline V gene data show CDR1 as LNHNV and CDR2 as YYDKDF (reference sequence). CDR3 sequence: CATSRPRGVNTEAFF. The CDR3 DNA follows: TGTGCCACCAGCAGACCCCGGGGTGTGAACACTGAAGCTTTCTTT. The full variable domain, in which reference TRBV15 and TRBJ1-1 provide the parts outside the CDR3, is DAMVIQNPRYQVTQFGKPVTLSCSQTLNHNVMYWYQQKSSQAPKLLFHYYDKDFNNEADTPDNFQSRRPNTSFCFLDIRSPGLGDTAMYLCATSRPRGVNTEAFFGQGTRLTVV.

Written as DNA, the CDR3 is TGTGCCTGGAGTTTACAGCGGGGTGAGACCCAGTACTTC. Residues: CAWSLQRGETQYF. The V and J genes are TRBV30 and TRBJ2-5; 7 bases line up with TRBD2. The CDR3 runs to 13 residues. The ends lost 2 bases at V and 5 bases at J; junction bases unmatched: 5. Germline V gene sequence: CDR1 GTSNPN, CDR2 SVGIG (reference sequence).

CDR3 sequence reads: CASTGGRRGYTF. In DNA, the CDR3 is TGTGCCAGTACTGGGGGCAGACGGGGCTACACCTTC. The rearrangement joins TRBV19 to TRBJ1-2, with D possibly matching TRBD1 (6 bases). The CDR3 has 12 residues. Trimming took 7 bases from V and 8 from J, leaving 14 bases between them. Germline V lookup: CDR1 LNHDA, CDR2 SQIVND (reference sequence).

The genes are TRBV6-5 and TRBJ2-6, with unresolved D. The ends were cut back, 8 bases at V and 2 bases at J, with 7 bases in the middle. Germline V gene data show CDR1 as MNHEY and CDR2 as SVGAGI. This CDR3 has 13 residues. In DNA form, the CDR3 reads TGTGCCAGCGAAAAGCCTGGGGCCAACGTCCTGACTTTC. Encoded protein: CASEKPGANVLTF.

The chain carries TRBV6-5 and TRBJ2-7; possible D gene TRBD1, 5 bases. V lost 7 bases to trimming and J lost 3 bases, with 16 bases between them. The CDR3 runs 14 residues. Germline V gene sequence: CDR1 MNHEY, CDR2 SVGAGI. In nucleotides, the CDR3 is TGTGCCAGCAATCGACAGTTCACTCTCTACGAGCAGTACTTC. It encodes CASNRQFTLYEQYF.

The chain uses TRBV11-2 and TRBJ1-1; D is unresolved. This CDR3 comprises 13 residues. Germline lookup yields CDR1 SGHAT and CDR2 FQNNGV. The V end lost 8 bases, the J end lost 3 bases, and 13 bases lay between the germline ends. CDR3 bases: TGTGCCAGCCTGAGACGGGAAGACACTGAAGCTTTCTTT. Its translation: CASLRREDTEAFF.

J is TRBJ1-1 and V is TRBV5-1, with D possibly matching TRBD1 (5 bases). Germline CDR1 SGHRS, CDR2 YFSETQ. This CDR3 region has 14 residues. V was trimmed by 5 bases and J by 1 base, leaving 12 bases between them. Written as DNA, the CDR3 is TGCGCCAGCAGATCGGGACCTTCGAACACTGAAGCTTTCTTT. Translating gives CASRSGPSNTEAFF.

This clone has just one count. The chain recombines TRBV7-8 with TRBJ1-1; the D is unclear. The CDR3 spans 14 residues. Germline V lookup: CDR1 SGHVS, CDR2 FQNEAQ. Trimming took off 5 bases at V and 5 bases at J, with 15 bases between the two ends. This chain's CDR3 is CASSPRQAWTEAFF. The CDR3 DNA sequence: TGTGCCAGCAGCCCCCGCCAGGCGTGGACTGAAGCTTTCTTT.

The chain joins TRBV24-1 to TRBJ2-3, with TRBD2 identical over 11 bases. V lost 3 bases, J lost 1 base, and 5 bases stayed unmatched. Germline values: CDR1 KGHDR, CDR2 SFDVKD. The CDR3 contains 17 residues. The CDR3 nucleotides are TGTGCCACCAGTGATCCTAGCGGGAGGAGGGGCACAGATACGCAGTATTTT. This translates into CATSDPSGRRGTDTQYF.

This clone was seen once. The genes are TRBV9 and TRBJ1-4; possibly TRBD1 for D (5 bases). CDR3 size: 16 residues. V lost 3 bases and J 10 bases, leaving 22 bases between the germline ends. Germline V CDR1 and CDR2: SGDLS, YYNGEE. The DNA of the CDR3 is TGTGCCAGCAGCGCAGGACCGGGACCCGGGGCTGGAAAACTGTTTTTT. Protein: CASSAGPGPGAGKLFF.